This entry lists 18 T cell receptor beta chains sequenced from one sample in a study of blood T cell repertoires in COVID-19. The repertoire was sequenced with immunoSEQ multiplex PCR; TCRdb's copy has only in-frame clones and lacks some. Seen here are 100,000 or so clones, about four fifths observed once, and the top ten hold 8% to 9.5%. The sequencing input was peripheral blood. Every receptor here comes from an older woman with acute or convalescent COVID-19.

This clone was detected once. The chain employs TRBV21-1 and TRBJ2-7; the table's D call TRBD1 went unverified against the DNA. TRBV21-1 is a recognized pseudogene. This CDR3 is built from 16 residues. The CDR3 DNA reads TGTGCCAGCAGCAAAGACATCGTGACAGAAACCTACGAGCAGTACTTC. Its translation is CASSKDIVTETYEQYF.

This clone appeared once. CDR3: CASSQVLAGGIDTQYF. DNA of the CDR3: TGCGCCAGCAGCCAAGTTCTAGCGGGGGGGATAGATACGCAGTATTTT. The V gene is TRBV4-3, the J gene TRBJ2-3; 12 positions match TRBD2. Germline V gene lookup returns CDR1 LGHNA and CDR2 YSLEER. Trimming cost V 1 base and J 5 bases; bases outside gene matches: 4. The CDR3 is made up of 16 amino acids.

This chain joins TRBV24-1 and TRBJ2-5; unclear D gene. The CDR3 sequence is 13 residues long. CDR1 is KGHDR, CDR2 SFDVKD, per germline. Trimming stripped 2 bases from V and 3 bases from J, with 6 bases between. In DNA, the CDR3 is TGTGCCACCAGTGATTCCTACGAAGAGACCCAGTACTTC. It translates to CATSDSYEETQYF.

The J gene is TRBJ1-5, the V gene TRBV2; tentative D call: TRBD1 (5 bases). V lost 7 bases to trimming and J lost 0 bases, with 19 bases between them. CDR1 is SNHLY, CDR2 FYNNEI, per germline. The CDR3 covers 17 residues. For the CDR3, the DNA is TGTGCCAGCAATTCGGGGGGGGACCCAAATAGCAATCAGCCCCAGCATTTT. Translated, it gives CASNSGGDPNSNQPQHF.

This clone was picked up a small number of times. The CDR3: CASSATGYGEAFF. The CDR3 DNA reads as TGTGCCAGCAGCGCTACAGGGTATGGTGAAGCTTTCTTT. The rearrangement uses TRBV6-5 and TRBJ1-1, with D possibly being TRBD1 (6 bases). V lost 6 bases to trimming and J lost 7 bases, with 15 bases between them. The V gene's germline CDR1 is MNHEY and CDR2 SVGAGI. CDR3 length equals 13 residues.

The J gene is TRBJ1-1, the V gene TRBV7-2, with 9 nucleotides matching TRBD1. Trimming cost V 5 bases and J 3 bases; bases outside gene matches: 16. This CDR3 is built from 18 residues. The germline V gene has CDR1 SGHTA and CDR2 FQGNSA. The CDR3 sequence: CASSKNRDRVSDYTEAFF. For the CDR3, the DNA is TGTGCCAGCAGCAAAAACCGGGACAGGGTATCGGATTACACTGAAGCTTTCTTT.

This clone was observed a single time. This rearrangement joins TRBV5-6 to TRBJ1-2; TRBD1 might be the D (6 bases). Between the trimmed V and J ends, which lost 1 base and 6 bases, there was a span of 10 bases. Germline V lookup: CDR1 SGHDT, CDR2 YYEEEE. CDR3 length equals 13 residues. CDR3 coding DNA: TGTGCCAGCAGCTTGTACAGGGCCCATGGCTACACCTTC. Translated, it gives CASSLYRAHGYTF.

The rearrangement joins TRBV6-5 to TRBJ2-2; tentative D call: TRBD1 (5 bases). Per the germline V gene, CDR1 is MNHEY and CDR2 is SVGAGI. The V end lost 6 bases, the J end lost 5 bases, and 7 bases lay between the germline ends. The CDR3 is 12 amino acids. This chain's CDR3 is CASSQGTGELFF. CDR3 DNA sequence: TGTGCCAGCAGCCAGGGTACCGGGGAGCTGTTTTTT.

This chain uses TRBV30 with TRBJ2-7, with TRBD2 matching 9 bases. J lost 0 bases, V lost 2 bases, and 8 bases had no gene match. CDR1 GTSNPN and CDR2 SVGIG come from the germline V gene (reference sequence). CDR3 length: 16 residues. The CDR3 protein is CAWSKSGGTSSYEQYF. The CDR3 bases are TGTGCCTGGAGTAAAAGCGGGGGGACCAGCTCCTACGAGCAGTACTTC.

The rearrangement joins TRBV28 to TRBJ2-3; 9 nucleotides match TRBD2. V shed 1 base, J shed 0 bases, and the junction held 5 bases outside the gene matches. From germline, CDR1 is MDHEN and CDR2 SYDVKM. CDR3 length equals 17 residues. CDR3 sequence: CASSLLITSGSTDTQYF. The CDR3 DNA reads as TGTGCCAGCAGTTTATTGATAACTAGCGGGAGCACAGATACGCAGTATTTT.

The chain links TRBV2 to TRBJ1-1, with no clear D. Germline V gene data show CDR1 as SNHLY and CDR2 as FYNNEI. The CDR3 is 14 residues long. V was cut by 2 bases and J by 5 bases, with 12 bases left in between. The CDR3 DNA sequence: TGTGCCAGCAGTGAAAAGGGAGGCGGAACTGAAGCTTTCTTT. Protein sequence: CASSEKGGGTEAFF.

The CDR3 here is CSARDIDEQFF. DNA for the CDR3: TGCAGCGCCAGGGACATTGATGAGCAGTTCTTC. V is TRBV29-1 and J is TRBJ2-1, with D tentatively TRBD1 (6 bases). This CDR3 has 11 amino acids. The germline V and J ends were trimmed by 7 bases and 8 bases, with 12 bases remaining between them. Germline V CDR1 and CDR2: SQVTM, ANQGSEA.

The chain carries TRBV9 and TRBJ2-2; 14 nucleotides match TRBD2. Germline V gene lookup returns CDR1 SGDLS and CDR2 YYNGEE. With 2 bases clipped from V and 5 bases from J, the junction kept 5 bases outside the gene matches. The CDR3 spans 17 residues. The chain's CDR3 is CASSVGLAGGWTGELFF. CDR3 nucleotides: TGTGCCAGCAGCGTCGGACTAGCGGGAGGTTGGACCGGGGAGCTGTTTTTT.

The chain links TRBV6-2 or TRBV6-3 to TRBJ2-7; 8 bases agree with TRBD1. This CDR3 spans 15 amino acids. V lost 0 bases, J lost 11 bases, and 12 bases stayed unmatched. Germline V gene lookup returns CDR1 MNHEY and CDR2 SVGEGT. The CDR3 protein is CASSYSQGAPRGEYF. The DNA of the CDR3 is TGTGCCAGCAGTTACTCGCAGGGGGCTCCCCGAGGAGAGTACTTC.

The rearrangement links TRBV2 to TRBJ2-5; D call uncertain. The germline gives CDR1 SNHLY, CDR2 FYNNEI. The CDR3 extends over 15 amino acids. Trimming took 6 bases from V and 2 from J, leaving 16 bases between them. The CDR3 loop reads CASSLLRVRQETQYF. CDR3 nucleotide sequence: TGTGCCAGCAGCCTATTGCGCGTCCGACAAGAGACCCAGTACTTC. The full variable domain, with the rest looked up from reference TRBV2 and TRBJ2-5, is EPEVTQTPSHQVTQMGQEVILRCVPISNHLYFYWYRQILGQKVEFLVSFYNNEISEKSEIFDDQFSVERPDGSNFTLKIRSTKLEDSAMYFCASSLLRVRQETQYFGPGTRLLVL.

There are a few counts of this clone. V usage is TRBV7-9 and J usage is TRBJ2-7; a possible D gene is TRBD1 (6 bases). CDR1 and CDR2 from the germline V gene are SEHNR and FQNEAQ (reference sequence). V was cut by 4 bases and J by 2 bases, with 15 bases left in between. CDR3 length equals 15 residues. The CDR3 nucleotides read TGTGCCAGCAGCTCACTACGACAGGAGCCCTACGAGCAGTACTTC. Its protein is CASSSLRQEPYEQYF.

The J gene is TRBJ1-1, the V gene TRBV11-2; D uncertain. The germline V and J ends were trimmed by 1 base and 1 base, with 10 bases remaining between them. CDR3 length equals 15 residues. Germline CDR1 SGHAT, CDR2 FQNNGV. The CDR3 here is CASSLVWAWNTEAFF. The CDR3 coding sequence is TGTGCCAGCAGCTTAGTTTGGGCCTGGAACACTGAAGCTTTCTTT.

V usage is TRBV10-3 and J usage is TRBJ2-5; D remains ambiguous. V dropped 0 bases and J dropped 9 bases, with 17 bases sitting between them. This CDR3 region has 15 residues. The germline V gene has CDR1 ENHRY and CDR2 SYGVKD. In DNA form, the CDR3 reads TGTGCCATCAGTGAGTCGACTCGAGCCACCGAGGCCCAGTACTTC. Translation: CAISESTRATEAQYF.